This TCR beta chain was identified in a study of OX40 agonist ivuxolimab in advanced cancers. Study summary: Patients got intravenous ivuxolimab at 0.01 to 10 mg/kg every 2 weeks.

This CDR3 region has 16 residues. V shed 0 bases, J shed 9 bases, and the junction held 10 bases outside the gene matches. CDR1 and CDR2 from the germline V gene are SGDLS and YYNGEE. Data came from immunoSEQ multiplex PCR; TCRdb stores just in-frame clones and leaves some out. The sample carries some 73,000 clones, approximately 90% recorded once. This clone came up a few times. This clonotype was obtained from an adult with an advanced solid tumor such as melanoma, head and neck, liver or kidney cancer. The starting material was CD4+ or CD8+ T cells sorted from blood, obtained in a trial of the OX40 agonist ivuxolimab. V gene TRBV9 combines with J gene TRBJ2-1, with TRBD2 matching over 9 bases. CDR3: CASSVEVAGVLGEQFF. The CDR3 region has the DNA TGTGCCAGCAGCGTAGAAGTAGCGGGAGTTTTGGGTGAGCAGTTCTTC. Supplemented by reference TRBV9 and TRBJ2-1, the full variable domain reads DSGVTQTPKHLITATGQRVTLRCSPRSGDLSVYWYQQSLDQGLQFLIQYYNGEERAKGNILERFSAQQFPDLHSELNLSSLELGDSALYFCASSVEVAGVLGEQFFGPGTRLTVL.